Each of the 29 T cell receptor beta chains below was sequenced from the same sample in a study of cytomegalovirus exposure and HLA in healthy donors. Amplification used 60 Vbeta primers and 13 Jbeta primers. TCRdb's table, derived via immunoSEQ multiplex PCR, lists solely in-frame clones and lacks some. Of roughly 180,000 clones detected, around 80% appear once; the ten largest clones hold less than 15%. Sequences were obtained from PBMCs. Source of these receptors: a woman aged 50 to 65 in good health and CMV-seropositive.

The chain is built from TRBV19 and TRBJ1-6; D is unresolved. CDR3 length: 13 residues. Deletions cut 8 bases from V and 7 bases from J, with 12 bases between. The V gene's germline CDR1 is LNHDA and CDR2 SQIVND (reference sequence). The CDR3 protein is CASESGRNSPLHF. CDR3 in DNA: TGTGCCAGTGAATCAGGCAGAAATTCACCCCTCCACTTT.

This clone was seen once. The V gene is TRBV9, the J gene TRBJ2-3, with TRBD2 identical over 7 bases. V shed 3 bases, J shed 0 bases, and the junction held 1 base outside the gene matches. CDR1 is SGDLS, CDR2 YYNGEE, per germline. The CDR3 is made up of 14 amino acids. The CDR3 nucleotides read TGTGCCAGCAGCGGCGGGAGAAGCACAGATACGCAGTATTTT. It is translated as CASSGGRSTDTQYF.

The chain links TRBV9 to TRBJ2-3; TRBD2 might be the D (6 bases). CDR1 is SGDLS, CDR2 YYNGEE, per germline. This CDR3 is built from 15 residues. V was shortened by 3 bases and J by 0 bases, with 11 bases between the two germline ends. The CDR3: CASSGERASTDTQYF. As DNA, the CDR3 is TGTGCCAGCAGCGGGGAGCGGGCCAGCACAGATACGCAGTATTTT.

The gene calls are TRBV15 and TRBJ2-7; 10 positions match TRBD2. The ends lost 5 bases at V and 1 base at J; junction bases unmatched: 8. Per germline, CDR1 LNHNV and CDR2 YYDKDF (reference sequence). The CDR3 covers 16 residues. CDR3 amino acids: CATSEPGLAPSYEQYF. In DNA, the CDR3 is TGTGCCACCAGCGAACCGGGACTAGCGCCGTCCTACGAGCAGTACTTC.

Here the CDR3 reads CASRLISKNTEAFF. In DNA, the CDR3 is TGTGCCAGCAGGTTAATTAGCAAGAACACTGAAGCTTTCTTT. The chain links TRBV6-5 to TRBJ1-1; D is uncertain. Trimming removed 6 bases from V and 1 base from J, with 12 bases in between. This CDR3 spans 14 amino acids. Germline values: CDR1 MNHEY, CDR2 SVGAGI.

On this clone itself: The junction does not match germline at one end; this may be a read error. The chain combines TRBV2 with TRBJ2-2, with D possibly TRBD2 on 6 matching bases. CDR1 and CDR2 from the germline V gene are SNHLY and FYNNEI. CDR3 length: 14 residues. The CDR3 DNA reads TGTGCCAGGGGGGGTCAGGTGGACACGGGGGAGCTGTTTTTT. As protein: CARGGQVDTGELFF.

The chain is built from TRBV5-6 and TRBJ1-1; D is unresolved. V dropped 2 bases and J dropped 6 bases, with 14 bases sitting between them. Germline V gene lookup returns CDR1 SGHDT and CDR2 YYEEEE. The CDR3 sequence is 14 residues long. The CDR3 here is CASSLPQVNSEAFF. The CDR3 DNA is TGTGCCAGCAGCTTACCGCAGGTTAACTCTGAAGCTTTCTTT.

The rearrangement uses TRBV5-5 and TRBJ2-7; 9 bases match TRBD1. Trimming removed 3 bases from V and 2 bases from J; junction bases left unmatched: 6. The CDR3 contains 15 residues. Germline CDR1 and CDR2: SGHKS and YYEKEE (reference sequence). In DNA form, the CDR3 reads TGTGCCAGCAGCTGGGGACAGGGAATTCCCTACGAGCAGTACTTC. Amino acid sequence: CASSWGQGIPYEQYF.

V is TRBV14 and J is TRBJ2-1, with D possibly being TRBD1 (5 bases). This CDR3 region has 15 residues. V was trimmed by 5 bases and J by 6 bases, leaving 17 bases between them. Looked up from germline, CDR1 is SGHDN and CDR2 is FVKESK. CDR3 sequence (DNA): TGTGCCAGCAGCGGCAGGGTAGCCGTTTCCAATGAGCAGTTCTTC. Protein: CASSGRVAVSNEQFF. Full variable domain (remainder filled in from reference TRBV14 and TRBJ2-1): EAGVTQFPSHSVIEKGQTVTLRCDPISGHDNLYWYRRVMGKEIKFLLHFVKESKQDESGMPNNRFLAERTGGTYSTLKVQPAELEDSGVYFCASSGRVAVSNEQFFGPGTRLTVL.

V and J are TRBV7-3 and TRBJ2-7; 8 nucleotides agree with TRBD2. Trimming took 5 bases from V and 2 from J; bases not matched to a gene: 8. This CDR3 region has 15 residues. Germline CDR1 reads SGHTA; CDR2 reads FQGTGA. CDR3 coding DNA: TGTGCCAGCAGCCTGGGACTAGTAGGTCCCTACGAGCAGTACTTC. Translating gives CASSLGLVGPYEQYF.

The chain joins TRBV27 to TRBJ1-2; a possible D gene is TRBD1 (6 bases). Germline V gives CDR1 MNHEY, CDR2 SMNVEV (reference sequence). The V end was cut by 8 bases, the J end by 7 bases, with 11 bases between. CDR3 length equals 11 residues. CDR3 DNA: TGTGCCAGCGGACCAGGGGTTGGCTACACCTTC. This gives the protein CASGPGVGYTF.

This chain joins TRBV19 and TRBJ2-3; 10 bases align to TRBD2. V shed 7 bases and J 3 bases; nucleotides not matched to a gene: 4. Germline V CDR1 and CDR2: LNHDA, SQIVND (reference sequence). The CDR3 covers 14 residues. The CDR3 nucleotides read TGTGCCAGTACCTTAGCGGGGGGAACAGATACGCAGTATTTT. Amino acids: CASTLAGGTDTQYF.

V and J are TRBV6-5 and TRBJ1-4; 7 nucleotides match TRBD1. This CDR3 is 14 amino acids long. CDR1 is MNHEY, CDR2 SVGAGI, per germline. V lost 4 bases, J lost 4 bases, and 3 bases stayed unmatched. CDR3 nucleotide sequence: TGTGCCAGCAGTTTGACAGGGTATAATGAAAAACTGTTTTTT. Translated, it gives CASSLTGYNEKLFF.

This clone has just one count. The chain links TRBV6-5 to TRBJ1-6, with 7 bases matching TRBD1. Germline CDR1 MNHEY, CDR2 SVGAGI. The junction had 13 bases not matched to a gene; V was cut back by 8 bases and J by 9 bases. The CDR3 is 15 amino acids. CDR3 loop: CASSPQTGPGSPLHF. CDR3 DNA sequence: TGTGCCAGCTCCCCTCAGACAGGGCCGGGTTCACCCCTCCACTTT.

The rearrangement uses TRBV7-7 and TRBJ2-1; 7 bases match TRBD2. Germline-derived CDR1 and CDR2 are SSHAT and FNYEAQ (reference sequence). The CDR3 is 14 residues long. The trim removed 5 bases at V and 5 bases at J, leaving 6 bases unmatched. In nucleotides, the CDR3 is TGTGCCAGCAGCGGGGGGGAGGCCAACAATGAGCAGTTCTTC. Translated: CASSGGEANNEQFF.

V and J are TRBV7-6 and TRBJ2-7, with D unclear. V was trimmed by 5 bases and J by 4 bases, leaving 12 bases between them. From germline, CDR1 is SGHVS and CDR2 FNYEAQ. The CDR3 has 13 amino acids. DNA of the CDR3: TGTGCCAGCAGCCGGTGGCAGGATTACGAGCAGTACTTC. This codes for CASSRWQDYEQYF.

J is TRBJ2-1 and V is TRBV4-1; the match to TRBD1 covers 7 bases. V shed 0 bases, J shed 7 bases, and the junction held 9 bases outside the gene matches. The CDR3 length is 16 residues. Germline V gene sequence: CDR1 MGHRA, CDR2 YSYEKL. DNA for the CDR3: TGCGCCAGCAGCCAAGAATGGAGACAGGGTAAAAATGAGCAGTTCTTC. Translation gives CASSQEWRQGKNEQFF.

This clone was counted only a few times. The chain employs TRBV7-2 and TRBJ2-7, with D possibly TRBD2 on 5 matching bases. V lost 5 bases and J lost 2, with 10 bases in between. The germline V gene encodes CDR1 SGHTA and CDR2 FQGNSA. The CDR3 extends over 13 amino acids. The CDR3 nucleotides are TGTGCCAGCAGCCTCACTAGTCCCTACGAGCAGTACTTC. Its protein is CASSLTSPYEQYF.

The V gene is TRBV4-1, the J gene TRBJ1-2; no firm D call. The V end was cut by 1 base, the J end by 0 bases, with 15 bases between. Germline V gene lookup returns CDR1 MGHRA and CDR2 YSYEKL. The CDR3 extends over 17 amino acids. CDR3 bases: TGCGCCAGCAGCCAAGGAGTAGTATCGCTAGCTAACTATGGCTACACCTTC. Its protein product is CASSQGVVSLANYGYTF.

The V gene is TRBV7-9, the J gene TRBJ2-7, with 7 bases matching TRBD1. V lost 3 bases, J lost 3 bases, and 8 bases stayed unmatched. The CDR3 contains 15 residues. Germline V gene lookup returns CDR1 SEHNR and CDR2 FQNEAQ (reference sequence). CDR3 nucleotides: TGTGCCAGCAGCTTGCAGACAGGGCTGGTCTACGAGCAGTACTTC. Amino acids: CASSLQTGLVYEQYF.

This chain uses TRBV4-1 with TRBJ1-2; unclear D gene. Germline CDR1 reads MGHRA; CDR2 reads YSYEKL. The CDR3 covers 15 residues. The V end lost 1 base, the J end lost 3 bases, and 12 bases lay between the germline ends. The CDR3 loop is CASSQVRRRDYGYTF. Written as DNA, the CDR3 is TGCGCCAGCAGCCAAGTAAGGCGGAGGGACTATGGCTACACCTTC.

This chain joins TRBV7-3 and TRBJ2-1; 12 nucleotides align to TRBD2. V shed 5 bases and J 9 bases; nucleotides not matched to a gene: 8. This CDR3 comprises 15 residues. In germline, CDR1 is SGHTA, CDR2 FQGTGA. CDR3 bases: TGTGCCAGCAGCACACTAGCGGGGGGAAAGGGTGAGCAGTTCTTC. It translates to CASSTLAGGKGEQFF.

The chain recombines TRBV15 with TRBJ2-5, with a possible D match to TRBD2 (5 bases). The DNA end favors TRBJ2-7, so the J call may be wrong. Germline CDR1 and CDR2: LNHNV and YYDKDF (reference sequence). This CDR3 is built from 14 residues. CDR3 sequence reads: CATSRVRGSYEQYF. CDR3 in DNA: TGTGCCACCAGCAGAGTCCGGGGATCCTACGAGCAGTACTTC.

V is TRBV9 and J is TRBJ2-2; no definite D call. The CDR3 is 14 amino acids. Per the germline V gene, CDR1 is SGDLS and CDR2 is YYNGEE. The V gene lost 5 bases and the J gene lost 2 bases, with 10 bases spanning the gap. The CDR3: CASRRSPNTGELFF. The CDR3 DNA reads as TGTGCCAGCAGGCGGTCCCCCAACACCGGGGAGCTGTTTTTT.

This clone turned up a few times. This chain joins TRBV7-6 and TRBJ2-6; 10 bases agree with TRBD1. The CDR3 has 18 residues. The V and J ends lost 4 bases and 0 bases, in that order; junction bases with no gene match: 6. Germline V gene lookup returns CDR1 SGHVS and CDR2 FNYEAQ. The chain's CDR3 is CASSSRTGGLSGANVLTF. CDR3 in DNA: TGTGCCAGCAGCTCCCGGACAGGGGGGCTCTCTGGGGCCAACGTCCTGACTTTC.

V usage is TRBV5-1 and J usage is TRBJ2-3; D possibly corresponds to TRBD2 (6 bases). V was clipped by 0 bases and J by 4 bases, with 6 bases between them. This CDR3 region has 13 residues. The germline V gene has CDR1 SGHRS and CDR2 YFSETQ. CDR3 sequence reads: CASSLGGADTQYF. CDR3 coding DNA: TGCGCCAGCAGCTTGGGGGGGGCAGATACGCAGTATTTT.

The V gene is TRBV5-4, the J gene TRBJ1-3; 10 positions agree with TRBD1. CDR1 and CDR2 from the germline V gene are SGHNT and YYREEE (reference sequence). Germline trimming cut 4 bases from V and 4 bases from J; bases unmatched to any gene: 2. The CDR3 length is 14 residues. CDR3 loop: CASSRQGAGNTIYF. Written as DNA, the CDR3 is TGTGCCAGCAGCCGACAGGGGGCGGGAAACACCATATATTTT. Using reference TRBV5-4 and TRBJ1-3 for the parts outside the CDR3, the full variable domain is ETGVTQSPTHLIKTRGQQVTLRCSSQSGHNTVSWYQQALGQGPQFIFQYYREEENGRGNFPPRFSGLQFPNYSSELNVNALELDDSALYLCASSRQGAGNTIYFGEGSWLTVV.

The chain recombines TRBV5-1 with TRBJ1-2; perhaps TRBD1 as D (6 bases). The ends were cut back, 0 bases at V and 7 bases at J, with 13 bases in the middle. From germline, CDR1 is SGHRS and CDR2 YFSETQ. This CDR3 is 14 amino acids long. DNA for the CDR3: TGCGCCAGCAGCTTGGATCCAGGGGTGCGTGGCTACACCTTC. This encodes CASSLDPGVRGYTF.

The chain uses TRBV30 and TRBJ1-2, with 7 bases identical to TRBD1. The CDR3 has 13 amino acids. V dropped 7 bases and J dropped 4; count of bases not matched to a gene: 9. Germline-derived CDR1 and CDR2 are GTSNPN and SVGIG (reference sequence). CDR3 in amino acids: CASMRDRPYGYTF. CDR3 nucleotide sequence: TGTGCCTCCATGAGGGACAGACCCTATGGCTACACCTTC.